The 10 T cell receptor beta chains below were found in one sample sequenced in a study of cytomegalovirus exposure and HLA in healthy donors. The PCR made use of 60 Vbeta and 13 Jbeta primers. Clones were sequenced by immunoSEQ multiplex PCR, and TCRdb holds only the in-frame ones, with some missing. This table lists approximately 150,000 clones. What was sequenced was PBMCs. These receptors all stem from a male donor in good health and CMV-seronegative.

The genes are TRBV6-5 and TRBJ1-1, with unresolved D. Germline V gene data show CDR1 as MNHEY and CDR2 as SVGAGI. The V end was cut by 4 bases, the J end by 7 bases, with 10 bases between. This CDR3 is 12 amino acids long. The CDR3 is CASSSPGGEAFF. CDR3 nucleotide sequence: TGTGCCAGCAGTTCCCCGGGAGGTGAAGCTTTCTTT.

The rearrangement links TRBV2 to TRBJ1-2, with D possibly TRBD1 on 5 matching bases. The length of the CDR3 is 14 residues. The germline CDR1 and CDR2 sequences are SNHLY and FYNNEI. Trimming cost V 1 base and J 6 bases, with 12 bases left between them. DNA of the CDR3: TGTGCCAGCAGTGAAGAATCAGGGATTCATGGCTACACCTTC. It translates to CASSEESGIHGYTF.

V and J are TRBV7-6 and TRBJ2-1; 10 bases are shared with TRBD2. Germline CDR1 reads SGHVS; CDR2 reads FNYEAQ. The ends lost 5 bases at V and 3 bases at J; junction bases unmatched: 4. CDR3 size: 15 residues. The CDR3 nucleotides read TGTGCCAGCAGCACCGGGACTAGCGTCTACAATGAGCAGTTCTTC. Encoded protein: CASSTGTSVYNEQFF.

The chain's CDR3 is CASSPGLAGPSSYEQYF. CDR3 DNA: TGTGCCAGCAGCCCGGGACTAGCGGGTCCCAGCTCCTACGAGCAGTACTTC. The chain recombines TRBV7-8 with TRBJ2-7, with TRBD2 matching 12 bases. This CDR3 spans 17 amino acids. Germline values: CDR1 SGHVS, CDR2 FQNEAQ. J was trimmed by 0 bases and V by 5 bases; bases with no gene match: 8.

CDR3 nucleotides: TGTGCCAGCCTGTCGGACAGGGAGCATCGCGAGCAGTACTTC. Protein: CASLSDREHREQYF. The chain employs TRBV18 and TRBJ2-7; the match to TRBD1 covers 8 bases. The CDR3 totals 14 residues. With 8 bases clipped from V and 6 bases from J, the junction kept 12 bases outside the gene matches. The germline gives CDR1 KGHSH, CDR2 LQKENI.

This chain connects TRBV7-9 to TRBJ2-2, with D perhaps TRBD1 (7 bases). V was trimmed by 5 bases and J by 5 bases, leaving 18 bases between them. CDR1 is SEHNR, CDR2 FQNEAQ, per germline (reference sequence). CDR3 length: 16 amino acids. CDR3 residues: CASSLRRGQGTGELFF. The CDR3 coding sequence is TGTGCCAGCAGCCTAAGGAGGGGGCAGGGTACCGGGGAGCTGTTTTTT.

The V call is TRBV14, the J call TRBJ2-5; 7 bases align to TRBD1. This CDR3 is built from 14 residues. The V gene end was trimmed by 4 bases and the J gene end by 4 bases; junction bases not matched to a gene: 6. CDR1 and CDR2 (germline): SGHDN, FVKESK. For the CDR3, the DNA is TGTGCCAGCAGCCGGGGACAGATAGGAGAGACCCAGTACTTC. Its protein product is CASSRGQIGETQYF.

The V and J genes are TRBV7-9 and TRBJ1-5; D not certain. Between the trimmed V and J ends, which lost 1 base and 5 bases, there was a span of 12 bases. The germline V gene has CDR1 SEHNR and CDR2 FQNEAQ (reference sequence). This CDR3 comprises 15 residues. The CDR3 bases are TGTGCCAGCAGCTTAGGCCAAGGGAGGGATCAGCCCCAGCATTTT. Amino acid sequence: CASSLGQGRDQPQHF.

The chain employs TRBV19 and TRBJ2-5, with unresolved D. With 4 bases removed from V and 5 bases from J, the gap between germline ends came to 8 bases. From germline, CDR1 is LNHDA and CDR2 SQIVND (reference sequence). The CDR3 sequence is 12 residues long. The CDR3 is CASSRLRETQYF. The CDR3, as DNA: TGTGCCAGTAGTAGGTTGCGTGAGACCCAGTACTTC.

The rearrangement uses TRBV5-4 and TRBJ1-3, with D possibly matching TRBD1 (5 bases). V was trimmed by 3 bases and J by 0 bases, leaving 13 bases between them. The CDR3 contains 16 residues. Germline CDR1 and CDR2: SGHNT and YYREEE (reference sequence). The CDR3 DNA follows: TGTGCCAGCAGCTGGGGGGGTCGTTCCTCTGGAAACACCATATATTTT. It yields the protein CASSWGGRSSGNTIYF.